These T cell receptor beta chains were read from a single sample in a study of PD-1 blockade in mismatch repair-deficient tumors. The table came from immunoSEQ multiplex PCR; TCRdb's copy has only in-frame clones and leaves some out. The table includes tens of thousands of clones, roughly 80% detected once. The sample was peripheral blood, taken 12 weeks after starting pembrolizumab. These receptors were obtained from an adult with mismatch repair-deficient cancer. The CDR3 runs from the conserved cysteine through the conserved F or W. A D gene is named only where the DNA matches it firmly. Clone size, where shown, is once, few, many, or a class for clones that have expanded.

V gene,J gene,CDR3 length,D gene,clone size,CDR3 DNA,CDR3 protein
TRBV5-1,TRBJ2-7,14,.,.,TGCGCCAGCAGCTTGGAAGGGGGTCGCCACGAGCAGTACTTC,CASSLEGGRHEQYF
TRBV9,TRBJ2-2,14,.,.,TGTGCCAGCAGCGTATCGTTCCGGGGCGGGGAGCTGTTTTTT,CASSVSFRGGELFF
TRBV4-1,TRBJ2-7,15,.,.,TGCGCCAGCAGCCAAGGGTTCGTTGGGTCCTACGAGCAGTACTTC,CASSQGFVGSYEQYF
TRBV7-2,TRBJ2-7,15,.,.,TGTGCCAGCAGCTTTGACCCGGCTAGCTCCTACGAGCAGTACTTC,CASSFDPASSYEQYF
TRBV30,TRBJ1-1,16,.,.,TGTGCCTGGAGTTTCGGGGACCTGGGTATGAACACTGAAGCTTTCTTT,CAWSFGDLGMNTEAFF
TRBV27,TRBJ2-1,12,.,once,TGTGCCCGGTGGAGGGAACGCAATGAGCAGTTCTTC,CARWRERNEQFF
TRBV15,TRBJ2-1,19,.,.,TGTGCCACCAGCAGAGATCAAAGGTCTTTATTGGTTCCCTACAATGAGCAGTTCTTC,CATSRDQRSLLVPYNEQFF
TRBV10-2,TRBJ1-1,12,.,.,TGCGCCACCAAAGTTGGGAACACTGAAGCTTTCTTT,CATKVGNTEAFF
TRBV6-1,TRBJ1-3,16,.,.,TGTGCCAGCAGTGAAGGTCTTCTGAGCTCTGGAAACACCATATATTTT,CASSEGLLSSGNTIYF
TRBV10-1,TRBJ1-5,12,.,medium-sized,TGCGCCAGCAGTGAGTCCAGTCAGCCCCAGCATTTT,CASSESSQPQHF
TRBV7-8,TRBJ2-5,14,.,.,TGTGCCAGCAGCTCCGGGAGATCGGGAGAGACCCAGTACTTC,CASSSGRSGETQYF
TRBV11-2,TRBJ2-4,14,.,few,TGTGCCAGCAGCTTCGGGACCGGCAGGGACATTCAGTACTTC,CASSFGTGRDIQYF
TRBV5-5,TRBJ2-7,14,.,.,TGTGCCAGCAGCTCGGACTCGATCTTAGGGGAGCAGTACTTC,CASSSDSILGEQYF
TRBV5-4,TRBJ2-5,16,TRBD2,.,TGTGCCAGCAGCTTGGTTAGCGGGAGGGCCCGAGAGACCCAGTACTTC,CASSLVSGRARETQYF
TRBV4-1,TRBJ2-3,18,TRBD2,.,TGCGCCAGCAGCCAAGAGGTTAGCGGGAGCGGGGGCACAGATACGCAGTATTTT,CASSQEVSGSGGTDTQYF
TRBV12-5,TRBJ2-5,15,TRBD1,.,TGTGCTAGTGGTTTGCAGGGGGCAGGGTCAGAGACCCAGTACTTC,CASGLQGAGSETQYF
TRBV10-3,TRBJ2-3,14,TRBD2,.,TGTGCCATCAGTGGTACTAGCGGCACAGATACGCAGTATTTT,CAISGTSGTDTQYF
TRBV5-1,TRBJ2-7,16,.,.,TGCGCCAGCAGCCCCCGGGATGAAGTGGGAGTCTACGAGCAGTACTTC,CASSPRDEVGVYEQYF
TRBV19,TRBJ1-5,15,.,.,TGTGCCAGTAGTATAAGGAGGGGAGGGGATCAGCCCCAGCATTTT,CASSIRRGGDQPQHF
TRBV6-6,TRBJ1-2,15,TRBD1,.,TGTGCCAGCAGGGAAGGGACAGGGGGGAACTATGGCTACACCTTC,CASREGTGGNYGYTF
TRBV11-3,TRBJ2-5,15,TRBD2,.,TGTGCCAGCAGCCAAGGACTAGCGGCCTCCGTTACCCAGTACTTC,CASSQGLAASVTQYF
TRBV11-2,TRBJ1-1,13,.,.,TGTGCCAGCAGCCCGGGGGGGAACACTGAAGCTTTCTTT,CASSPGGNTEAFF